The clone carrying this T cell receptor beta chain appeared a single time. The antigen remains unidentified. CDR1 is SGHKS, CDR2 YYEKEE, per germline (reference sequence). V was shortened by 0 bases and J by 0 bases, with 15 bases between the two germline ends. The CDR3 totals 17 residues. This specimen comes from a study of T cell responses to AZD1222 COVID-19 vaccine. Study outcomes and limitations: CD4 TCRs linked to vaccination spanned spike, dominating at 160-218 and 743-854.

The repertoire was sequenced with immunoSEQ multiplex PCR; TCRdb's copy has only in-frame clones and lacks some. In the table there are roughly 130,000 clones, approximately 83% of which are singletons. The clonotype comes from an adult in good health. Material: peripheral blood, obtained on day 0 of AZD1222 vaccination. V and J are TRBV5-5 and TRBJ1-1, with D unclear. The CDR3 bases are TGTGCCAGCAGCTTGGTGGCGGCGCAGAACATGAACACTGAAGCTTTCTTT. It codes for CASSLVAAQNMNTEAFF.